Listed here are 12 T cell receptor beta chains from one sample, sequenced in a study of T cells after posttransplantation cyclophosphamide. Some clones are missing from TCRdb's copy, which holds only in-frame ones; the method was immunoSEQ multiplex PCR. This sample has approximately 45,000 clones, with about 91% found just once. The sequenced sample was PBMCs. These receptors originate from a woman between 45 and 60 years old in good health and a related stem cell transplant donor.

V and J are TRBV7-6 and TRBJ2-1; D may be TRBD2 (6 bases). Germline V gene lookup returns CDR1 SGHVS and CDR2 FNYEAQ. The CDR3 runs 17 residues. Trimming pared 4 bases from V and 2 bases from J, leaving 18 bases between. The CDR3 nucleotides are TGTGCCAGCAGCTCCCCCTTCGAGCGGGTGACCTACAATGAGCAGTTCTTC. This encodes CASSSPFERVTYNEQFF.

CDR3 coding DNA: TGTGCCAGCTCACCAGTGACAGGGAGCTCCTATAATTCACCCCTCCACTTT. Translation: CASSPVTGSSYNSPLHF. The rearrangement links TRBV18 to TRBJ1-6; 7 bases are a match to TRBD1. V gave up 2 bases and J gave up 0 bases; unmatched junction bases: 4. There are 17 residues in the CDR3. Germline CDR1 reads KGHSH; CDR2 reads LQKENI.

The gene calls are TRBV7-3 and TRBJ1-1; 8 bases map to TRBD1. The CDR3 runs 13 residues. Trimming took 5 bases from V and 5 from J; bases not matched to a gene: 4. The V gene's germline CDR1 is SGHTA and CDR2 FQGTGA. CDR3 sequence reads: CASSKDRVTEAFF. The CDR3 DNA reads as TGTGCCAGCAGCAAGGACAGGGTGACTGAAGCTTTCTTT. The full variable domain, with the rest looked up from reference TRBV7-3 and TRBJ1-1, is GAGVSQTPSNKVTEKGKYVELRCDPISGHTALYWYRQSLGQGPEFLIYFQGTGAADDSGLPNDRFFAVRPEGSVSTLKIQRTERGDSAVYLCASSKDRVTEAFFGQGTRLTVV.

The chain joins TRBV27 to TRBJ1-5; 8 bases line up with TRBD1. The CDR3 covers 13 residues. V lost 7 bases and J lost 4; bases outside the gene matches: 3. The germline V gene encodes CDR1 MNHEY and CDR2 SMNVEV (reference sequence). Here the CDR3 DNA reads TGTGCCAGCAAGGACAGGGAGAATCAGCCCCAGCATTTT. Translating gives CASKDRENQPQHF.

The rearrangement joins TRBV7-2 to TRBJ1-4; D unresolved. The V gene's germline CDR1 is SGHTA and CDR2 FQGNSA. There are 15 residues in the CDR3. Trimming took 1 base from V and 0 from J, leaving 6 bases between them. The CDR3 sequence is CASSLGGTTNEKLFF. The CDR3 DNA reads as TGTGCCAGCAGCTTAGGCGGGACAACTAATGAAAAACTGTTTTTT.

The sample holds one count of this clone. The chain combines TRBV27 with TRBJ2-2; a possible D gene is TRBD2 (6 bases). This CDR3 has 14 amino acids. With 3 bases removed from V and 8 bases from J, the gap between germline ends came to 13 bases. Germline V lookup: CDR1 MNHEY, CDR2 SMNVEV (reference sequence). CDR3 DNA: TGTGCCAGCAGTTTCGGGGGAGTTTCTGGGGAGCTGTTTTTT. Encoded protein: CASSFGGVSGELFF.

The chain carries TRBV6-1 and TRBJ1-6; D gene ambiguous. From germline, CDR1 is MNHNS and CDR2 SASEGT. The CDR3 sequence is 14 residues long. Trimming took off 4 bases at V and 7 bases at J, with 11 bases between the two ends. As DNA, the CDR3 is TGTGCCAGCAGTGCTCGTACGGAGAATTCACCCCTCCACTTT. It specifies CASSARTENSPLHF.

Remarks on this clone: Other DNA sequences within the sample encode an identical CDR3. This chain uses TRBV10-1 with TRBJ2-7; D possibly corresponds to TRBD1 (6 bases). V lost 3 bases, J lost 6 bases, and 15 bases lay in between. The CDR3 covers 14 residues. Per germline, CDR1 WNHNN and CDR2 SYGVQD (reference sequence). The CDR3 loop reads CASSEFRQGIEQYF. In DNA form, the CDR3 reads TGCGCCAGCAGTGAATTTCGGCAGGGGATCGAGCAGTACTTC.

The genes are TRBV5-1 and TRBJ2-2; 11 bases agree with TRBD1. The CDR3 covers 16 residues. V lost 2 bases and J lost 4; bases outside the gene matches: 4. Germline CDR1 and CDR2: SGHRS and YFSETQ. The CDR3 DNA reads TGCGCCAGCAGCTTAGGACAGGGGGCAAGCACCGGGGAGCTGTTTTTT. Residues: CASSLGQGASTGELFF.

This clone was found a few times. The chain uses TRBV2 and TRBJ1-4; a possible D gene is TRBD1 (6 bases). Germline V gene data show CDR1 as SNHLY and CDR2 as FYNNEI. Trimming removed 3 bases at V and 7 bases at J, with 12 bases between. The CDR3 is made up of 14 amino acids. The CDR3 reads CASSDGRGREKLFF. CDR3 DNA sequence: TGTGCCAGCAGTGACGGCAGGGGCCGTGAAAAACTGTTTTTT.

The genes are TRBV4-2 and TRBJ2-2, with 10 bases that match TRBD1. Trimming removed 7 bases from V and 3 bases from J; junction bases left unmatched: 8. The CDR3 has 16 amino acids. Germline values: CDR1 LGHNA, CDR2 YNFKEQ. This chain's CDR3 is CASITDGTGDTGELFF. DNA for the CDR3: TGTGCCAGCATCACAGACGGGACAGGGGACACCGGGGAGCTGTTTTTT.

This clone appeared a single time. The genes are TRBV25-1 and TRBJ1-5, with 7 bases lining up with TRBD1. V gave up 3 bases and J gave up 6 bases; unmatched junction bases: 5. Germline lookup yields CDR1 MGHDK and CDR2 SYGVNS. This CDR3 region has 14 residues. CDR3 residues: CASSEVGGGQPQHF. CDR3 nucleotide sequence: TGTGCCAGCAGTGAGGTAGGGGGCGGTCAGCCCCAGCATTTT.